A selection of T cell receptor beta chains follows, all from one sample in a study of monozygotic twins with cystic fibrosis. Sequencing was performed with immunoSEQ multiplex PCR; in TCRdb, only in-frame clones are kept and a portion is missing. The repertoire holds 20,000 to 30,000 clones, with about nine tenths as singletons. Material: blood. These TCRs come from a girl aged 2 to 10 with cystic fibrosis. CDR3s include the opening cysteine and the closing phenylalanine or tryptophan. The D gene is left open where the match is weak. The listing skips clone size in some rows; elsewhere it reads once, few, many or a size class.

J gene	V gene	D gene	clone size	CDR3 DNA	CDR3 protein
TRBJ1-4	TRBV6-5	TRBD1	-	TGTGCCAGCAGAAGTGACAGGGCCCGAGAAAAACTGTTTTTT	CASRSDRAREKLFF
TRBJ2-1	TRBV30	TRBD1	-	TGTGCCTGGAGTGGGGGACAGGGATCCTACAATGAGCAGTTCTTC	CAWSGGQGSYNEQFF
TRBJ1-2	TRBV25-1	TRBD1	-	TGTGCCAGCAGTGGGGGGACAGGGGACAACTATGGCTACACCTTC	CASSGGTGDNYGYTF
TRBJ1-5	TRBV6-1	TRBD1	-	TGTGCCAGCAGTGTAAGACAGGGCGGCAATCAGCCCCAGCATTTT	CASSVRQGGNQPQHF
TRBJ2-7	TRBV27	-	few	TGTGCCAGCAGTTTTAAGTCTTTGGGTTCCTACGAGCAGTACTTC	CASSFKSLGSYEQYF
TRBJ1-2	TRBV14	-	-	TGTGCCAGCAGGGGAGGCACGTATGGCTACACCTTC	CASRGGTYGYTF
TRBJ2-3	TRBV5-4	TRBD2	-	TGTGCCAGCAGCTTGCTAGCGGGGACCACAGATACGCAGTATTTT	CASSLLAGTTDTQYF
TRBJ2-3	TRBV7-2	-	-	TGTGCCAGCAGCTCCCGGGACCCTCTAGATACGCAGTATTTT	CASSSRDPLDTQYF
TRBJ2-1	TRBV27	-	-	TGTGCCAGCAGTCATAGTCAGGGACACAATGAGCAGTTCTTC	CASSHSQGHNEQFF
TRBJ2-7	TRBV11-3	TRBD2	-	TGTGCCAGCAGCTTACTAGCGGGGTCCTACGAGCAGTACTTC	CASSLLAGSYEQYF
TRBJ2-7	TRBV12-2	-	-	TGTGCAAGTCGCCCTCCCGTCCACGGCTTTTTTGTCTACGAGCAGTACTTC	CASRPPVHGFFVYEQYF
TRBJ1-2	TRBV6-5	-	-	TGTGCCAGCAAACCCCGGCGAGCTAACTATGGCTACACCTTC	CASKPRRANYGYTF
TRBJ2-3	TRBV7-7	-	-	TGTGCCAGCAGCCAAGGGAGGGGGCGGTCAGATACGCAGTATTTT	CASSQGRGRSDTQYF
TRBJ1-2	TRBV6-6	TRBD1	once	TGTGCCAGCAGCATGACAGGGGACTATGGCTACACCTTC	CASSMTGDYGYTF
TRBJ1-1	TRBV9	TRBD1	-	TGTGCCAGCAGCCCCCGGACAGGGATTACTGAAGCTTTCTTT	CASSPRTGITEAFF
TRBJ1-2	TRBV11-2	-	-	TGTGCCAGCAGCTCCTATCTTTATGGCTACACCTTC	CASSSYLYGYTF
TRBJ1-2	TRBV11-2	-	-	TGTGCCAGCAGCCCTGGGATCTATGGCTACACCTTC	CASSPGIYGYTF
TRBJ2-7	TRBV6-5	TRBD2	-	TGTGCCAGCAGTTTGGGACGGGGGGGTATTTCCTACGAGCAGTACTTC	CASSLGRGGISYEQYF
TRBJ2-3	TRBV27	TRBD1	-	TGTGCCAGCAGCCCAGGGGGCGCCTACACAGATACGCAGTATTTT	CASSPGGAYTDTQYF
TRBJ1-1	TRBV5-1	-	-	TGCGCCAGCACCCCGACTAACACGGCCACTGAAGCTTTCTTT	CASTPTNTATEAFF
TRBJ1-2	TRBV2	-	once	TGTGCCAGCAGTGAAGACAGGCTCGCCTCTAGCGGCTACACCTTC	CASSEDRLASSGYTF
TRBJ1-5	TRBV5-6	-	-	TGTGCCAGCAGCTTGTGGGATCAGCCCCAGCATTTT	CASSLWDQPQHF
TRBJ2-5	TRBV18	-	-	TGTGCCAGCTCACCAGGGTTAGCCCAAGAGACCCAGTACTTC	CASSPGLAQETQYF